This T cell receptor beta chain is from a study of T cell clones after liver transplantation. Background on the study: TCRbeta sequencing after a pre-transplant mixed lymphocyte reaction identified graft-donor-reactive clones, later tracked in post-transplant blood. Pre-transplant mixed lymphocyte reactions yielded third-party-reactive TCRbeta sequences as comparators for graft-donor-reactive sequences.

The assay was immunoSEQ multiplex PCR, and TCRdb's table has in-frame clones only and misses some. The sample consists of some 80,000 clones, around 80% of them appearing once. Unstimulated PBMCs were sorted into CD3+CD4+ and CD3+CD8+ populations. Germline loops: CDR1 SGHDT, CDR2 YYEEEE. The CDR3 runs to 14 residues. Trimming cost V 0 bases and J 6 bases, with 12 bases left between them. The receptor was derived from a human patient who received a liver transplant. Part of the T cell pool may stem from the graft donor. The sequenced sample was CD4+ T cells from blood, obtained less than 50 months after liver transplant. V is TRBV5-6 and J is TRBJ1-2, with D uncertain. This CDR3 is CASSLGFSSDGYTF. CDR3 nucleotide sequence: TGTGCCAGCAGCTTGGGCTTCAGCTCAGATGGCTACACCTTC.